The source of this TCR beta chain is a study of blood T cell repertoires in COVID-19. Study-level information: Sources were T cells, B-cell-depleted T cells, or PBMCs; the material itself was cDNA or gDNA.

In the authors' workflow: Estimates of nucleated cell counts were drawn from the amplification of reference gene primers. The assay was immunoSEQ multiplex PCR, and TCRdb's table has in-frame clones only and misses some. V and J calls and clone size are those listed in that table; D and trimming were worked out from the DNA. The sample holds 250,000 to 350,000 clones; around 91% are singletons and the top ten take approximately 13%. CDR1 is MNHEY, CDR2 SVGEGT, per germline. The CDR3 has 14 amino acids. V lost 5 bases, J lost 10 bases, and 10 bases stayed unmatched. The rearrangement joins TRBV6-2 or TRBV6-3 to TRBJ2-1; 8 bases are shared with TRBD2. The source material was peripheral blood. This clonotype was obtained from a woman in her sixties with acute or convalescent COVID-19. The DNA of the CDR3 is TGTGCCAGCAGTCCGTGGTCTAGCGGGTCAGAGCAGTTCTTC. Protein product: CASSPWSSGSEQFF.